A selection of T cell receptor beta chains follows, all from one sample in a study of T cell changes during pregnancy in multiple sclerosis. The table came from immunoSEQ multiplex PCR; TCRdb's copy has only in-frame clones and leaves some out. The sample has 85,000 to 100,000 clones; approximately 92% are singletons. The sample in question was peripheral blood, obtained in the first trimester of pregnancy. These receptors were obtained from a female donor with multiple sclerosis, enrolled in a pregnancy study. Each CDR3 is given without its conserved first and last residue. Fields, in order: V gene, J gene, CDR3 protein.

TRBV5-4,TRBJ2-7,ASSPSGILAGGNEQY
TRBV5-1,TRBJ1-5,ASSREGGNQPQH
TRBV27,TRBJ2-7,ATRTGLFLISYEQY
TRBV28,TRBJ2-7,ASSWDLRGSYEQY
TRBV7-8,TRBJ2-7,ASSLTGLAGEQY
TRBV7-6,TRBJ2-2,ASSPTSVLNTGELF
TRBV9,TRBJ1-2,ASSKNSYGYT
TRBV30,TRBJ2-2,AWSVRSVTGELF
TRBV5-1,TRBJ2-7,ASSLETGLPYEQY
TRBV7-7,TRBJ2-3,ASSLSSTDTQY
TRBV27,TRBJ2-7,ASSWGLDYEQY
TRBV7-9,TRBJ2-2,ASSQRTGTGELF
TRBV30,TRBJ1-4,AWSTYPEPGTGDEKLF
TRBV4-3,TRBJ2-7,ASSFGLAGTYEQY
TRBV15,TRBJ1-5,ATSSEGDQPQH
TRBV6-1,TRBJ2-3,ASSGNTDTQY
TRBV19,TRBJ2-1,ASSPQGGEQF
TRBV7-8,TRBJ2-1,ASSQTRSSYNEQF
TRBV15,TRBJ1-3,ATSSDAGTVIEDFSGNTIY
TRBV27,TRBJ2-2,ASSLLGVTGELF
TRBV11-3,TRBJ2-3,ASSLVRWGLSSTDTQY
TRBV4-1,TRBJ1-3,ASSHSAEGLGNTIY
TRBV6-1,TRBJ1-3,STGAGNTIY
TRBV7-9,TRBJ2-2,ASSAARAANTGELF
TRBV30,TRBJ2-2,AWGETSGTGELF
TRBV9,TRBJ2-7,ASSAIQGSGPYEQY
TRBV28,TRBJ2-7,ASSPQGYEQY
TRBV27,TRBJ2-7,ASRGASGYDEQY
TRBV9,TRBJ2-5,ASSVEGSGTQY
TRBV28,TRBJ2-3,ASSLLESTDTQY
TRBV7-6,TRBJ1-2,ASSLGQGYGYT
TRBV20-1,TRBJ1-1,SAFGQTEAF
TRBV11-3,TRBJ2-2,ASSPRGGAATGELF
TRBV28,TRBJ1-1,ASSFFAGWDTEAF
TRBV4-1,TRBJ2-6,ASSQGTGGSGANVLT
TRBV5-5,TRBJ2-4,ASSLAGIDTKNIQY
TRBV28,TRBJ2-4,ASSFGTRDRGLNIQY
TRBV18,TRBJ2-6,ATSGAGANVLT
TRBV7-2,TRBJ2-7,ASSLTSGFSSYEQY
TRBV10-3,TRBJ2-1,AISPQNLYNEQF
TRBV19,TRBJ2-7,ASNPGQGTLEQY
TRBV5-1,TRBJ2-5,ASSLNGRQGGGQETQY
TRBV5-1,TRBJ2-3,ASSLTGTSASTDTQY
TRBV7-8,TRBJ2-7,ASSLQGFDEQY
TRBV7-2,TRBJ1-2,ASSLVGTGLGGYT
TRBV28,TRBJ2-5,ASSLTGNRETQY